What follows are 12 T cell receptor beta chains derived from one specimen sequenced in a study of cytomegalovirus exposure and HLA in healthy donors (dated by TCRdb to 2016 to 2017). The library was obtained by the immunoSEQ multiplex PCR assay. For the multiplex PCR, a mixture combining 60 forward primers for TCR Vbeta segments and 13 reverse primers for TCR Jbeta segments was used. Entries here come from immuneACCESS through TCRdb and include only in-frame sequences with V and J called. Some clones fail to appear in such tables; in the studies checked, an unresolved V gene covers under half of the shortfall, and the cause of the remainder is unknown. In this sample the table shows tens of thousands of clones, 78% of which occur a single time. The ten top clones hold 5.5% to 7% of the sample. Material for sequencing was PBMCs. These receptor sequences come from a man younger than 30 in good health and CMV-seropositive.

This clone has just a few counts. The chain carries TRBV27 and TRBJ2-7, with a weak D call TRBD2 (5 bases). The CDR3 sequence is 14 residues long. The ends were cut back, 4 bases at V and 5 bases at J, with 15 bases in the middle. Looked up from germline, CDR1 is MNHEY and CDR2 is SMNVEV (reference sequence). The CDR3 loop is CASSSRAPGDEQYF. The CDR3 bases are TGTGCCAGCAGTTCGAGGGCACCCGGCGACGAGCAGTACTTC.

The V gene is TRBV6-5, the J gene TRBJ1-1; D remains ambiguous. V was clipped by 5 bases and J by 0 bases, with 7 bases between them. The CDR3 covers 13 residues. Germline V gene lookup returns CDR1 MNHEY and CDR2 SVGAGI. DNA for the CDR3: TGTGCCAGCAGTCCTACTTTGAACACTGAAGCTTTCTTT. This sequence encodes CASSPTLNTEAFF.

V and J are TRBV9 and TRBJ2-3; 16 bases line up with TRBD2. Trimming cost V 4 bases and J 1 base; bases outside gene matches: 12. Germline V CDR1 and CDR2: SGDLS, YYNGEE. The CDR3 length is 20 residues. In nucleotides, the CDR3 is TGTGCCAGCAGCCCCTGGGGGACTAGCGGGAGGGCCGGGGGCACAGATACGCAGTATTTT. Translated, it gives CASSPWGTSGRAGGTDTQYF.

This clone was observed a single time. V usage is TRBV28 and J usage is TRBJ2-2; D might be TRBD2 (5 bases). Trimming removed 7 bases from V and 3 bases from J, with 18 bases in between. Germline V gene data show CDR1 as MDHEN and CDR2 as SYDVKM. This CDR3 has 16 amino acids. Here the CDR3 reads CASTPRVSEDTGELFF. CDR3 nucleotides: TGTGCCAGCACTCCGAGGGTTTCCGAGGACACCGGGGAGCTGTTTTTT.

The genes are TRBV28 and TRBJ2-5; 7 bases align to TRBD1. Germline CDR1 and CDR2: MDHEN and SYDVKM. J was trimmed by 5 bases and V by 6 bases; bases with no gene match: 12. The length of the CDR3 is 15 residues. CDR3 sequence reads: CASRKGQSSMETQYF. CDR3 DNA sequence: TGTGCCAGCAGAAAGGGACAGTCGAGTATGGAGACCCAGTACTTC.

This clone was seen a handful of times. V is TRBV6-5 and J is TRBJ1-1; D uncertain. V gave up 4 bases and J gave up 0 bases, with 9 bases separating them. The length of the CDR3 is 14 residues. Looked up from germline, CDR1 is MNHEY and CDR2 is SVGAGI. In DNA, the CDR3 is TGTGCCAGCAGTTTGCACTCCCTGAACACTGAAGCTTTCTTT. Amino acid sequence: CASSLHSLNTEAFF.

The CDR3 region is CSAPRGTENTEAFF. CDR3 nucleotide sequence: TGCAGCGCCCCCCGGGGGACAGAGAACACTGAAGCTTTCTTT. This chain links TRBV29-1 with TRBJ1-1, with TRBD1 matching 7 bases. The germline CDR1 and CDR2 sequences are SQVTM and ANQGSEA. J lost 1 base, V lost 7 bases, and 9 bases had no gene match. The CDR3 runs to 14 residues.

The CDR3 sequence: CASSQSWGPGLQETQYF. The CDR3 DNA sequence: TGCGCCAGCAGCCAATCCTGGGGGCCAGGCCTTCAAGAGACCCAGTACTTC. The chain links TRBV4-1 to TRBJ2-5, with a tentative D call TRBD1 (6 bases). Between the trimmed V and J ends, which lost 2 bases and 2 bases, there was a span of 18 bases. The CDR3 is 17 amino acids. CDR1 and CDR2 (germline): MGHRA, YSYEKL.

The chain employs TRBV20-1 and TRBJ1-1; D not resolved. The ends were cut back, 6 bases at V and 8 bases at J, with 13 bases in the middle. CDR3 length: 11 amino acids. Germline-derived CDR1 and CDR2 are DFQATT and SNEGSKA (reference sequence). CDR3: CSAETVAEAFF. CDR3 nucleotides: TGCAGTGCGGAGACGGTTGCGGAAGCTTTCTTT.

The chain links TRBV20-1 to TRBJ1-5; D is perhaps TRBD1 (6 bases). This CDR3 is 10 amino acids long. Between the trimmed V and J ends, which lost 7 bases and 6 bases, there was a span of 7 bases. The germline V gene has CDR1 DFQATT and CDR2 SNEGSKA (reference sequence). The DNA for the CDR3 is TGCAGTGGAGGGGGTCAGCCCCAGCATTTT. Its protein product is CSGGGQPQHF.

The chain joins TRBV7-9 to TRBJ1-5; 7 nucleotides agree with TRBD1. Germline V CDR1 and CDR2: SEHNR, FQNEAQ (reference sequence). Trimming at V came to 5 bases and at J to 5 bases, leaving 9 bases not matched to a gene. The CDR3 runs 15 residues. CDR3 sequence: CASSPAGTEDQPQHF. CDR3 DNA: TGTGCCAGCAGCCCAGCCGGGACAGAGGATCAGCCCCAGCATTTT.

The V gene is TRBV5-1, the J gene TRBJ2-1; 8 nucleotides agree with TRBD2. Germline values: CDR1 SGHRS, CDR2 YFSETQ. V lost 2 bases, J lost 4 bases, and 8 bases stayed unmatched. This CDR3 has 16 residues. The CDR3 sequence is CASSFTGGRLYNEQFF. CDR3 sequence (DNA): TGCGCCAGCAGCTTCACGGGAGGGCGACTGTACAATGAGCAGTTCTTC.